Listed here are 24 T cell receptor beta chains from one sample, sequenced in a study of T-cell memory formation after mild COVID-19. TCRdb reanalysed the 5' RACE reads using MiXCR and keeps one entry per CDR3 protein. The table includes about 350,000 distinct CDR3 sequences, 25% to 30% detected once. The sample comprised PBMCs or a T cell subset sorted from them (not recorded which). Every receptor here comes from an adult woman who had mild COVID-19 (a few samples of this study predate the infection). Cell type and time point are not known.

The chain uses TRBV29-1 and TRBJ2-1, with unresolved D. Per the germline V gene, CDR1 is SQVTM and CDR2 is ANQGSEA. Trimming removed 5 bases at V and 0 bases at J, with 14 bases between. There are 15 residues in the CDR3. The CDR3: CSVLLPGDSYNEQFF. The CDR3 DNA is TGCAGCGTTCTCTTGCCGGGCGACTCCTACAATGAGCAGTTCTTC.

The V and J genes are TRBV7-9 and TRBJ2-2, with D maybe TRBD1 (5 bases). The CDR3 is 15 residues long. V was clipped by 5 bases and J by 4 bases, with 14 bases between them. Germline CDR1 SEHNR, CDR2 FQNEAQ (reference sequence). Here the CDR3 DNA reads TGTGCCAGCAGCCCCAGGGAATCGGGCACCGGGGAGCTGTTTTTT. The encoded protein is CASSPRESGTGELFF.

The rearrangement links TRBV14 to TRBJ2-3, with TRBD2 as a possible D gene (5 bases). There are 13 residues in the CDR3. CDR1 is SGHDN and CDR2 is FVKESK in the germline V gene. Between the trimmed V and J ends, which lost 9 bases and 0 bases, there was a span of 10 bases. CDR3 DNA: TGTGCCAGTACGAGGGCGAGCACAGATACGCAGTATTTT. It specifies CASTRASTDTQYF.

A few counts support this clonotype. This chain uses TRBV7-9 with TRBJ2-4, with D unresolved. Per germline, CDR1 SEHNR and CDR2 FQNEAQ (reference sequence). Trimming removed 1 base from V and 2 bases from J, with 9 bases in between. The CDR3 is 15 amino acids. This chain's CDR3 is CASSLDRVTKNIQYF. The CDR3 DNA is TGTGCCAGCAGCTTAGACCGCGTTACCAAAAACATTCAGTACTTC.

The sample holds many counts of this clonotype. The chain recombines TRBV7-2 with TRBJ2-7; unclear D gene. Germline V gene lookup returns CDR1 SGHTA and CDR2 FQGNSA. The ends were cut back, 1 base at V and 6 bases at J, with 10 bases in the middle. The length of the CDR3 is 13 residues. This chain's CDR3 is CASSLGPSGEQYF. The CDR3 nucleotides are TGTGCCAGCAGCTTAGGGCCCTCCGGCGAGCAGTACTTC.

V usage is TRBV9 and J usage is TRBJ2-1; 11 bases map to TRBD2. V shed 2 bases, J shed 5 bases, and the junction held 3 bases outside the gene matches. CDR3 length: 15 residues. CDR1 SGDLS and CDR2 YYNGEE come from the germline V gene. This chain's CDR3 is CASSVGTSGNNEQFF. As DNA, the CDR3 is TGTGCCAGCAGCGTGGGGACTAGCGGCAACAATGAGCAGTTCTTC.

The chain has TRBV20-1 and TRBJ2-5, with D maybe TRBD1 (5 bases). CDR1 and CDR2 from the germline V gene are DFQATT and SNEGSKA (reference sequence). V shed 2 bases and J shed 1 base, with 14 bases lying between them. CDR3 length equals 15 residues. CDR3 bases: TGCAGTGCTAGACCCAGAACAGGCGTCCAAGAGACCCAGTACTTC. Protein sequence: CSARPRTGVQETQYF.

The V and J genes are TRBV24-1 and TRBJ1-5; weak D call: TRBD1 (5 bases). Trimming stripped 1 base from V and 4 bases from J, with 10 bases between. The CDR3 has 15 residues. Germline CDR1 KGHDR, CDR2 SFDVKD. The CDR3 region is CATSDLGEPNQPQHF. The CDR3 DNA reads TGTGCCACCAGTGATTTAGGGGAACCTAATCAGCCCCAGCATTTT.

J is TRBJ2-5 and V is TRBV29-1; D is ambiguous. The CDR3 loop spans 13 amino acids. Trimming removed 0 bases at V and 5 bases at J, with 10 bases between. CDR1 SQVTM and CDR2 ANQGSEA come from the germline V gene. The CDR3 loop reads CSVEDYSGETQYF. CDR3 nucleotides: TGCAGCGTTGAAGATTACTCTGGGGAGACCCAGTACTTC.

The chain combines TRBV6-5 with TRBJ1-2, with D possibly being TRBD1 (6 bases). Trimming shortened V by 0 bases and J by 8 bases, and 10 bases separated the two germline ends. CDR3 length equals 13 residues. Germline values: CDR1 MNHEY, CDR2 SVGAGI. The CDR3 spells CASSYSQGNGYTF. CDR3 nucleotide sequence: TGTGCCAGCAGTTACTCTCAGGGGAACGGCTACACCTTC.

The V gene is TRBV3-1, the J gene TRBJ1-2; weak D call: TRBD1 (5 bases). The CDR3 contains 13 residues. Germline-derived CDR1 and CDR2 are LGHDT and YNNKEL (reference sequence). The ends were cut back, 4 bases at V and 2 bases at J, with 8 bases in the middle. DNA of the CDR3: TGTGCCAGCAGCCCCGAGGGGAACTATGGCTACACCTTC. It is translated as CASSPEGNYGYTF. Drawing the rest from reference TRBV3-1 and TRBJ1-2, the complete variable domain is DTAVSQTPKYLVTQMGNDKSIKCEQNLGHDTMYWYKQDSKKFLKIMFSYNNKELIINETVPNRFSPKSPDKAHLNLHINSLELGDSAVYFCASSPEGNYGYTFGSGTRLTVV.

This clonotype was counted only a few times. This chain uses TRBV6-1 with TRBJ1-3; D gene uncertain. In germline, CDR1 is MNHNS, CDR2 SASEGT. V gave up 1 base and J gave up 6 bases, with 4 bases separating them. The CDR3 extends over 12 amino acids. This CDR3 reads CASSEEQNTIYF. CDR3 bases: TGTGCCAGCAGTGAAGAACAAAACACCATATATTTT.

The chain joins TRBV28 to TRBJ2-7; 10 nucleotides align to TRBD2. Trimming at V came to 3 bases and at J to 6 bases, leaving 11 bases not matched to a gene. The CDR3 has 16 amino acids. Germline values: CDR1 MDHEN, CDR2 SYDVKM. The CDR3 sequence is CASSFWLAGVSGEQYF. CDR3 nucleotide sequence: TGTGCCAGCAGTTTTTGGCTAGCGGGAGTATCTGGCGAGCAGTACTTC.

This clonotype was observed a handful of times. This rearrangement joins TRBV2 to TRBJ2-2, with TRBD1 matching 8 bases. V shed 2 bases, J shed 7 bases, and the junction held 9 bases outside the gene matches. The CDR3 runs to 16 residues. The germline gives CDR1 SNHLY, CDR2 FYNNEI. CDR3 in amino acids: CASSERGQVTGGELFF. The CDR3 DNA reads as TGTGCCAGCAGTGAACGGGGACAGGTGACAGGCGGGGAGCTGTTTTTT.

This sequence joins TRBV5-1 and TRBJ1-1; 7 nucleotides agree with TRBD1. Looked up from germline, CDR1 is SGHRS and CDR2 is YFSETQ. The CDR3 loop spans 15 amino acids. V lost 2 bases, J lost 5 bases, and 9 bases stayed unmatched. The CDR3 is CASSLDRVSGTEAFF. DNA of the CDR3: TGCGCCAGCAGCTTAGACAGGGTTTCGGGGACTGAAGCTTTCTTT.

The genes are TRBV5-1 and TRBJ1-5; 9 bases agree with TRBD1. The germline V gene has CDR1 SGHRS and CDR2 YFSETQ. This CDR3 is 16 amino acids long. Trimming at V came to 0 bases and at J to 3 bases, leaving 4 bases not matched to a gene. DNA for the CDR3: TGCGCCAGCAGCTTGGGTGGGACAGGGAACAATCAGCCCCAGCATTTT. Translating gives CASSLGGTGNNQPQHF. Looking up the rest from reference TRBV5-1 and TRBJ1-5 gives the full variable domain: KAGVTQTPRYLIKTRGQQVTLSCSPISGHRSVSWYQQTPGQGLQFLFEYFSETQRNKGNFPGRFSGRQFSNSRSEMNVSTLELGDSALYLCASSLGGTGNNQPQHFGDGTRLSIL.

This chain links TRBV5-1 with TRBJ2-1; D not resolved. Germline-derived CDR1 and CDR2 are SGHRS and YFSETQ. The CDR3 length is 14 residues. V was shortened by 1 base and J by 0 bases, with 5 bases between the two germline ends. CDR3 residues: CASSLTHSYNEQFF. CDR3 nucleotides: TGCGCCAGCAGCTTGACGCACTCCTACAATGAGCAGTTCTTC.

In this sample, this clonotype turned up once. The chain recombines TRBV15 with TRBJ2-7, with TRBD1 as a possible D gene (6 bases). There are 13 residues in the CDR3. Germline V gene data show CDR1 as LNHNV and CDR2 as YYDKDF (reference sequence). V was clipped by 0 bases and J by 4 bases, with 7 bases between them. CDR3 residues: CATSRDQGYEQYF. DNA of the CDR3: TGTGCCACCAGCAGAGATCAGGGGTACGAGCAGTACTTC.

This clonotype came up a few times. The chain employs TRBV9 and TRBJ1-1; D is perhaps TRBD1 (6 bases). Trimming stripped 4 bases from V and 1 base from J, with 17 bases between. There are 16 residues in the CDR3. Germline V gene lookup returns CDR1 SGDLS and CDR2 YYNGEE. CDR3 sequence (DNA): TGTGCCAGCAGCCCCATGGGGGGGCTGGGGAACACTGAAGCTTTCTTT. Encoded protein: CASSPMGGLGNTEAFF.

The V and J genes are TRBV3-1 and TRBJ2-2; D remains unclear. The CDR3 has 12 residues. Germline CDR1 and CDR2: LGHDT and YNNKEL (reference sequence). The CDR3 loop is CGVSSNTGELFF. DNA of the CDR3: TGTGGAGTCAGCAGCAACACCGGGGAGCTGTTTTTT.

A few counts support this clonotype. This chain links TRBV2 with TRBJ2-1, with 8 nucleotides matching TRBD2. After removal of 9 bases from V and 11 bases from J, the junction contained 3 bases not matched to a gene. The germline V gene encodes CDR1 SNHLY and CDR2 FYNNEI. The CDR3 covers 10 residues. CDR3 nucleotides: TGTGCCAGTTTAGCGGGGAAGCAGTTCTTC. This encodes CASLAGKQFF.

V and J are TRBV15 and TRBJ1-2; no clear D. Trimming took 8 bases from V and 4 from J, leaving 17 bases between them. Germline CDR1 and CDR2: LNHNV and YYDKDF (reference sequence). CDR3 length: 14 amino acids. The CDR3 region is CATAEAGRGYGYTF. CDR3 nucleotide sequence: TGTGCCACCGCCGAGGCTGGTCGTGGCTATGGCTACACCTTC.

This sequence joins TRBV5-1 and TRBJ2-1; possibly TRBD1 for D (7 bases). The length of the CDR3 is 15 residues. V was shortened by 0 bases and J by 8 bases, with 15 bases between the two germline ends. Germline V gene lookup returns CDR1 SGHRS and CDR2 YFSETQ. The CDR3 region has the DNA TGCGCCAGCAGCTTGGTGGCGGGACAGAACTATGAGCAGTTCTTC. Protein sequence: CASSLVAGQNYEQFF. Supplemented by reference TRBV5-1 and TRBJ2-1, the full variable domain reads KAGVTQTPRYLIKTRGQQVTLSCSPISGHRSVSWYQQTPGQGLQFLFEYFSETQRNKGNFPGRFSGRQFSNSRSEMNVSTLELGDSALYLCASSLVAGQNYEQFFGPGTRLTVL.

Here the CDR3 reads CASSSDLLRTEAFF. The CDR3 DNA is TGTGCCAGCAGCTCGGACTTGTTGAGGACTGAAGCTTTCTTT. The chain links TRBV7-9 to TRBJ1-1; no clear D. CDR3 length: 14 amino acids. The germline gives CDR1 SEHNR, CDR2 FQNEAQ (reference sequence). V was cut by 4 bases and J by 5 bases, with 14 bases left in between.